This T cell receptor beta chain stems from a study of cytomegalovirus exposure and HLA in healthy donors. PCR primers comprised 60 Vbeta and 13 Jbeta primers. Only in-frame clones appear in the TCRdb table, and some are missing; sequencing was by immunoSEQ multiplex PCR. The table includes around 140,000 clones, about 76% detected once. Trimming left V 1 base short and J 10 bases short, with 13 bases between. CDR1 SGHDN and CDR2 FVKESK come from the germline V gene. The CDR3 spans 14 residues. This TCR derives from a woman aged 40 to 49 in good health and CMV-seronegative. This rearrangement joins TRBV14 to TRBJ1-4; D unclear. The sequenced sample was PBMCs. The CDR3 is CASSQVSGIGKLFF. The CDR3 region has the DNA TGTGCCAGCAGCCAAGTTTCCGGGATTGGAAAACTGTTTTTT.